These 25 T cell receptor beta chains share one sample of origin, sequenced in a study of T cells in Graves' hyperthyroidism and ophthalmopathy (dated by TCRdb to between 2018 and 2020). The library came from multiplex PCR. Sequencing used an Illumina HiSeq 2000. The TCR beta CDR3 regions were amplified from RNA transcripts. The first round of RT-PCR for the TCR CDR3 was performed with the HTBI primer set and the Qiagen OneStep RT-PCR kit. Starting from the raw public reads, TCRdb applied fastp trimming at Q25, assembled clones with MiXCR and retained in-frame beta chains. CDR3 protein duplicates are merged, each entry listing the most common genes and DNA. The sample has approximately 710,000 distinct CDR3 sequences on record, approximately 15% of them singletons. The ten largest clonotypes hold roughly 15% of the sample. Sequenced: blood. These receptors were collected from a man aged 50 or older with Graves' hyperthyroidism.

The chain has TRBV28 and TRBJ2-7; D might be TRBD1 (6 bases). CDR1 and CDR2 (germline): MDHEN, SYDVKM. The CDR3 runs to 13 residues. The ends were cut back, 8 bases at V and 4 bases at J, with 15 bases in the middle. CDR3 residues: CASWGHGYYEQYF. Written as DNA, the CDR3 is TGTGCCAGCTGGGGGCACGGGTATTACGAGCAGTACTTC. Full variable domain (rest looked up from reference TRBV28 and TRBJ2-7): DVKVTQSSRYLVKRTGEKVFLECVQDMDHENMFWYRQDPGLGLRLIYFSYDVKMKEKGDIPEGYSVSREKKERFSLILESASTNQTSMYLCASWGHGYYEQYFGPGTRLTVT.

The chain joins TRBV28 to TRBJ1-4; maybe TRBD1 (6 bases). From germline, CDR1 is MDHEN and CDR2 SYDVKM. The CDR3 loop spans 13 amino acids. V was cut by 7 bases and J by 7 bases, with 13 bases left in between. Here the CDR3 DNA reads TGTGCCAGCAATGGGGGGCGAGGTGAAAAACTGTTTTTT. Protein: CASNGGRGEKLFF.

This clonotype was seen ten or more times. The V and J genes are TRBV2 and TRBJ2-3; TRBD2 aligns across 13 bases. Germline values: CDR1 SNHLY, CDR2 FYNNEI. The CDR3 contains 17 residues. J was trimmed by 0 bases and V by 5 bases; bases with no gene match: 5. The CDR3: CASSSGTSGVSTDTQYF. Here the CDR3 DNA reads TGTGCCAGCAGTTCCGGGACTAGCGGGGTTAGCACAGATACGCAGTATTTT.

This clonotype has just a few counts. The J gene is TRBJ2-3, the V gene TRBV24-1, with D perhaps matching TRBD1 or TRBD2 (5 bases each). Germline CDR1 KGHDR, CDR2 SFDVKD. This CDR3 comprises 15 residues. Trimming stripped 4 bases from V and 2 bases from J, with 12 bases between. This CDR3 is CATSDPGTYTDTQYF. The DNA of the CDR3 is TGTGCCACCAGTGACCCCGGGACCTACACAGATACGCAGTATTTT.

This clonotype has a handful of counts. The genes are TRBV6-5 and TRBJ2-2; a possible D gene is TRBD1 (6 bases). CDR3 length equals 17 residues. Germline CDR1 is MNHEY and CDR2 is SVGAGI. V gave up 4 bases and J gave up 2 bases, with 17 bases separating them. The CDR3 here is CASSWETGTRNTGELFF. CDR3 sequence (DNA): TGTGCCAGCAGTTGGGAGACCGGGACACGAAACACCGGGGAGCTGTTTTTT.

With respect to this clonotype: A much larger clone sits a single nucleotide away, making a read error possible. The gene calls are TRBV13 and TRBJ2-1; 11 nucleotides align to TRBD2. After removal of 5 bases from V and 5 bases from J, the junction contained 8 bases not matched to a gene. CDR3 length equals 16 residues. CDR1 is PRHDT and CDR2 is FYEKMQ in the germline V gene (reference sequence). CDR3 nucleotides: TGTGCCAGCAGCGCCCGGACTAGCGGGCACAACAATGAGCAGTTCTTC. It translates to CASSARTSGHNNEQFF.

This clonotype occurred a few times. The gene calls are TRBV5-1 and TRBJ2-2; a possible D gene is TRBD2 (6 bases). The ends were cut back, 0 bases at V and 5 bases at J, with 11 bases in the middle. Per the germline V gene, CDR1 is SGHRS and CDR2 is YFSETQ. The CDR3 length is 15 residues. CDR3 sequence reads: CASSLGGGDTGELFF. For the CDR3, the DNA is TGCGCCAGCAGCTTGGGAGGAGGGGATACCGGGGAGCTGTTTTTT.

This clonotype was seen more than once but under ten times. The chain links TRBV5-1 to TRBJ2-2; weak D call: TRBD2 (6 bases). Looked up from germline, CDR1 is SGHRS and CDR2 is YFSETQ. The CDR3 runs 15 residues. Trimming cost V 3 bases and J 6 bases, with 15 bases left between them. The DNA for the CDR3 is TGCGCCAGCAGCTACGGGACTCCCCTTGCCGGGGAGCTGTTTTTT. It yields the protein CASSYGTPLAGELFF.

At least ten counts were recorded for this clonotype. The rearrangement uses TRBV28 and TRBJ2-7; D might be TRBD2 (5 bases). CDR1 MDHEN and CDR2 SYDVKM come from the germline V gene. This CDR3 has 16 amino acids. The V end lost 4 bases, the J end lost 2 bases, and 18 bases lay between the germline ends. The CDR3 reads CASSSTRAEKTYEQYF. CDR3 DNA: TGTGCCAGCAGTTCCACCCGAGCGGAGAAGACCTACGAGCAGTACTTC.

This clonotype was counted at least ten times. CDR3 region: CSARGGTGANVLTF. The CDR3 DNA reads as TGCAGTGCGAGGGGGGGGACTGGGGCCAACGTCCTGACTTTC. The chain carries TRBV20-1 and TRBJ2-6, with D possibly TRBD2 on 7 matching bases. The CDR3 is made up of 14 amino acids. The V gene's germline CDR1 is DFQATT and CDR2 SNEGSKA (reference sequence). The V and J ends lost 6 bases and 2 bases respectively, with 11 bases between them.

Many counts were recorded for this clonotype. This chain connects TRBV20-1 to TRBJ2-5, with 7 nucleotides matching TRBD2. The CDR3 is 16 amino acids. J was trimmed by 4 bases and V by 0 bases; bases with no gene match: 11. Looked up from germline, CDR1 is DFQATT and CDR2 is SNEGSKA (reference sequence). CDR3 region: CSARDQGLGGRETQYF. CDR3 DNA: TGCAGTGCTAGAGACCAAGGACTTGGCGGGAGAGAGACCCAGTACTTC.

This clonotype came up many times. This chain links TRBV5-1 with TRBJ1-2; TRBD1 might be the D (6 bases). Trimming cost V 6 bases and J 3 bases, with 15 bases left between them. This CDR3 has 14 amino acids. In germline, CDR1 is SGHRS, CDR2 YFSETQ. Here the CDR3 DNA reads TGCGCCAGCACCCACGGACAGACCCACTATGGCTACACCTTC. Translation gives CASTHGQTHYGYTF.

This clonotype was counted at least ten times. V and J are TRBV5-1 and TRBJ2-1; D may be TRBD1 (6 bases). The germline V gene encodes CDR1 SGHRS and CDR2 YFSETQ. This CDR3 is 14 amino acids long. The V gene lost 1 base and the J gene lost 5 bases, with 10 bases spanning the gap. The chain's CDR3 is CASSLQGFNNEQFF. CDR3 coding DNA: TGCGCCAGCAGCTTGCAGGGGTTCAACAATGAGCAGTTCTTC.

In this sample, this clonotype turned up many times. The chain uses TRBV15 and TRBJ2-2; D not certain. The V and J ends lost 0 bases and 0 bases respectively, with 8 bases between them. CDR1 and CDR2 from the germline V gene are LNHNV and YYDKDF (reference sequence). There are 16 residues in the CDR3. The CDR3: CATSRDASPNTGELFF. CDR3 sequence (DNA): TGTGCCACCAGCAGAGATGCAAGCCCGAACACCGGGGAGCTGTTTTTT.

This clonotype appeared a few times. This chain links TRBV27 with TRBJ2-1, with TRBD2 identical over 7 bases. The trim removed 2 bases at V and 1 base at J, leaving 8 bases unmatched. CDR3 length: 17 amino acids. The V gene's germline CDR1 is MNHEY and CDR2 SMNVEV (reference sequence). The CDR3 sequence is CASSLVPPAGSYNEQFF. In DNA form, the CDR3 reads TGTGCCAGCAGTTTAGTCCCCCCAGCGGGATCCTACAATGAGCAGTTCTTC.

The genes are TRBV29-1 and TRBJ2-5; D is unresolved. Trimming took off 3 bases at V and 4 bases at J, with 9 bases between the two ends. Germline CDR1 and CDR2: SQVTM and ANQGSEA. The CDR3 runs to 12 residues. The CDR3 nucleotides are TGCAGCGTTGATAACTGGCTAGAGACCCAGTACTTC. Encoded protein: CSVDNWLETQYF.

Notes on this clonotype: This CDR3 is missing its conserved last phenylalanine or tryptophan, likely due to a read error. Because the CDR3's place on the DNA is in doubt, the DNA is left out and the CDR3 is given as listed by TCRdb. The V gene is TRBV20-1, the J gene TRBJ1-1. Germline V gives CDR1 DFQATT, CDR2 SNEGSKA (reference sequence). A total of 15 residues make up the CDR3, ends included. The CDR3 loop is CSARGGVTMNTEAYL.

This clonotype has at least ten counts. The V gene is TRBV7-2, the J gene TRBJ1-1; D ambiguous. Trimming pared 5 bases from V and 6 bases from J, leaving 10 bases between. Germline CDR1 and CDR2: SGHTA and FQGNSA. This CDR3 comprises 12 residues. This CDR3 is CASSIQASEAFF. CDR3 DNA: TGTGCCAGCAGCATCCAGGCCTCTGAAGCTTTCTTT.

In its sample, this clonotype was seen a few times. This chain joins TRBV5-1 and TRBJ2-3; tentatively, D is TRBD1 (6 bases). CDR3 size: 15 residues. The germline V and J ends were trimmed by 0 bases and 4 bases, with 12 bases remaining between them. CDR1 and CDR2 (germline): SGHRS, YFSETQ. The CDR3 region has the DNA TGCGCCAGCAGCTTGGGACAGGTAACTTCAGATACGCAGTATTTT. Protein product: CASSLGQVTSDTQYF.

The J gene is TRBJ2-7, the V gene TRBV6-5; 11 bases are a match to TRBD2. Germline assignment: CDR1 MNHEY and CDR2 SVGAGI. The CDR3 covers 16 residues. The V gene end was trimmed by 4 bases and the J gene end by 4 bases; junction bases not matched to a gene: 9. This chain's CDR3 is CASSSGTSGPLYEQYF. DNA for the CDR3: TGTGCCAGCAGTTCCGGGACTAGCGGACCCTTATACGAGCAGTACTTC.

The CDR3 region is CASSYSLGDQRYEQYF. The CDR3 DNA follows: TGTGCCAGCAGTTATTCCTTGGGGGACCAGCGCTACGAGCAGTACTTC. This chain connects TRBV6-2 or TRBV6-3 to TRBJ2-7, with D perhaps being TRBD1 or TRBD2 (5 bases each). Trimming left V 3 bases short and J 3 bases short, with 18 bases between. The CDR3 loop spans 16 amino acids. Germline CDR1 MNHEY, CDR2 SVGEGT.

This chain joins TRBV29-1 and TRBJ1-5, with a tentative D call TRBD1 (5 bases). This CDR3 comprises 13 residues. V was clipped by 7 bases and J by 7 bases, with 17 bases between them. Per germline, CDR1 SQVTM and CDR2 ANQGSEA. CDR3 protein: CSGGMGGEQPQHF. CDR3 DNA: TGCAGCGGGGGCATGGGCGGGGAGCAGCCCCAGCATTTT.

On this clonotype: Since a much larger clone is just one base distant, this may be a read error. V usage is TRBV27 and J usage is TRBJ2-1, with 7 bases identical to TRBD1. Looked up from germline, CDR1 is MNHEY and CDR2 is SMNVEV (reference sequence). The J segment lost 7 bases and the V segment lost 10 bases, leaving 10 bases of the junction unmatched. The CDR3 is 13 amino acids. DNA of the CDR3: TGTGCCACCACCATAACAGGGGCAAATGAGCAGTTCTTC. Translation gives CATTITGANEQFF.

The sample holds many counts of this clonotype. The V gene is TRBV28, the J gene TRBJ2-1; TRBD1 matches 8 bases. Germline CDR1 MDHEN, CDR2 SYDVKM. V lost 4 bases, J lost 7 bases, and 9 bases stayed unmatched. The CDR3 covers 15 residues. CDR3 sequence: CASSYGNQGANEQFF. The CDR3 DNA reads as TGTGCCAGCAGTTACGGAAATCAGGGGGCGAATGAGCAGTTCTTC.

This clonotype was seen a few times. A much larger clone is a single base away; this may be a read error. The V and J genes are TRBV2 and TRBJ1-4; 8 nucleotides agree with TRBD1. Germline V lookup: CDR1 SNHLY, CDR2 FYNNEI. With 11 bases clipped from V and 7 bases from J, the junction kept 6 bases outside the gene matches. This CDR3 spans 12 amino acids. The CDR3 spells CAVGQEAEKLFF. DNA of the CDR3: TGTGCCGTGGGACAGGAGGCTGAAAAACTGTTTTTT.